The 28 T cell receptor beta chains below were found in one sample sequenced in a study of cytomegalovirus exposure and HLA in healthy donors. PCR amplification relied on 60 Vbeta primers (plus 13 Jbeta primers). The method was immunoSEQ multiplex PCR; TCRdb's version includes in-frame clones alone and lacks a portion of them. In the table there are 150,000 to 200,000 clones, around four fifths of which are singletons. Material for sequencing was PBMCs. Receptors were obtained from a middle-aged woman in good health and CMV-seronegative.

This clone was picked up a small number of times. The chain is built from TRBV6-1 and TRBJ2-6; no clear D. CDR3 length: 14 amino acids. V was clipped by 2 bases and J by 2 bases, with 4 bases between them. Germline CDR1 and CDR2: MNHNS and SASEGT. The CDR3 DNA reads TGTGCCAGCAGTGAACTAGCTGGGGCCAACGTCCTGACTTTC. Amino acids: CASSELAGANVLTF.

The V gene is TRBV19, the J gene TRBJ1-2, with D tentatively TRBD1 (6 bases). CDR1 is LNHDA, CDR2 SQIVND, per germline (reference sequence). CDR3 length equals 13 residues. The V and J ends lost 5 bases and 2 bases respectively, with 9 bases between them. The CDR3 bases are TGTGCCAGTAGTCCACAGGGAAACTATGGCTACACCTTC. Its translation: CASSPQGNYGYTF.

This chain uses TRBV5-1 with TRBJ2-2; D unresolved. Trimming left V 0 bases short and J 5 bases short, with 8 bases between. This CDR3 region has 14 residues. Germline loops: CDR1 SGHRS, CDR2 YFSETQ. The CDR3 loop reads CASSLALGTGELFF. CDR3 nucleotides: TGCGCCAGCAGCTTGGCTCTAGGTACCGGGGAGCTGTTTTTT.

The chain combines TRBV19 with TRBJ1-1, with unresolved D. V lost 3 bases and J 1 base, leaving 9 bases between the germline ends. Germline loops: CDR1 LNHDA, CDR2 SQIVND (reference sequence). CDR3 size: 14 residues. DNA for the CDR3: TGTGCCAGTAGTATCCAGGATCGGAACACTGAAGCTTTCTTT. This gives the protein CASSIQDRNTEAFF. Combining the CDR3 with reference TRBV19 and TRBJ1-1 gives the whole variable domain DGGITQSPKYLFRKEGQNVTLSCEQNLNHDAMYWYRQDPGQGLRLIYYSQIVNDFQKGDIAEGYSVSREKKESFPLTVTSAQKNPTAFYLCASSIQDRNTEAFFGQGTRLTVV.

In its sample, this clone was seen a few times. This chain uses TRBV13 with TRBJ1-5, with unresolved D. V was trimmed by 4 bases and J by 4 bases, leaving 5 bases between them. The CDR3 totals 12 residues. Germline V gene sequence: CDR1 PRHDT, CDR2 FYEKMQ (reference sequence). CDR3 in amino acids: CASSYENQPQHF. CDR3 sequence (DNA): TGTGCCAGCAGCTATGAGAATCAGCCCCAGCATTTT.

This clone was seen only once. This chain links TRBV29-1 with TRBJ2-1, with 11 positions matching TRBD2. CDR1 and CDR2 (germline): SQVTM, ANQGSEA. This CDR3 region has 15 residues. The V gene end was trimmed by 1 base and the J gene end by 3 bases; junction bases not matched to a gene: 2. CDR3 region: CSVEGTSGLYNEQFF. CDR3 DNA: TGCAGCGTTGAAGGGACTAGCGGGCTCTACAATGAGCAGTTCTTC.

This sequence joins TRBV29-1 and TRBJ1-2, with 10 bases that match TRBD1. V dropped 4 bases and J dropped 4; count of bases not matched to a gene: 12. Germline V lookup: CDR1 SQVTM, CDR2 ANQGSEA. The CDR3 loop spans 16 amino acids. The CDR3 reads CSVGGEPGQGIYGYTF. The CDR3 coding sequence is TGCAGCGTTGGGGGAGAACCGGGACAGGGGATCTATGGCTACACCTTC.

V and J are TRBV4-1 and TRBJ2-3; TRBD2 matches at 11 bases. The CDR3 is 19 amino acids. The trim removed 4 bases at V and 8 bases at J, leaving 20 bases unmatched. Germline V gives CDR1 MGHRA, CDR2 YSYEKL. The CDR3, as DNA: TGCGCCAGCAGCCCAAGAGAAATAGCGGGAGGGGGCAACCCGGCTACGCAGTATTTT. Protein sequence: CASSPREIAGGGNPATQYF.

The chain carries TRBV11-3 and TRBJ2-7; D possibly corresponds to TRBD1 (6 bases). Germline V lookup: CDR1 SGHNT, CDR2 YENEEA. V dropped 4 bases and J dropped 0 bases, with 13 bases sitting between them. CDR3 length equals 15 residues. CDR3 sequence: CASSYGTSYSYEQYF. The CDR3, as DNA: TGTGCCAGCAGCTATGGGACATCCTACTCCTACGAGCAGTACTTC. The full variable domain, with the rest looked up from reference TRBV11-3 and TRBJ2-7, is EAGVVQSPRYKIIEKKQPVAFWCNPISGHNTLYWYLQNLGQGPELLIRYENEEAVDDSQLPKDRFSAERLKGVDSTLKIQPAELGDSAVYLCASSYGTSYSYEQYFGPGTRLTVT.

This sequence joins TRBV6-6 and TRBJ1-1; the D is unclear. The germline V gene encodes CDR1 MNHNY and CDR2 SVGAGI (reference sequence). The V end was cut by 2 bases, the J end by 2 bases, with 9 bases between. The CDR3 loop spans 14 amino acids. The CDR3: CASSYLQANTEAFF. CDR3 bases: TGTGCCAGCAGTTACCTCCAAGCCAACACTGAAGCTTTCTTT.

This clone was seen more than once but under ten times. V usage is TRBV2 and J usage is TRBJ1-1; D is undetermined. The V gene lost 11 bases and the J gene lost 0 bases, with 16 bases spanning the gap. The CDR3 is made up of 14 amino acids. Germline V CDR1 and CDR2: SNHLY, FYNNEI. The CDR3 is CAGSSSPMNTEAFF. The CDR3 DNA reads TGTGCCGGTAGCTCCAGCCCCATGAACACTGAAGCTTTCTTT.

V and J are TRBV27 and TRBJ2-3, with TRBD2 identical over 10 bases. The CDR3 runs to 14 residues. After removal of 6 bases from V and 4 bases from J, the junction contained 4 bases not matched to a gene. The germline V gene encodes CDR1 MNHEY and CDR2 SMNVEV (reference sequence). Here the CDR3 DNA reads TGTGCCAGCAGGGCTAGCGGGAGCTCAGATACGCAGTATTTT. It specifies CASRASGSSDTQYF.

The rearrangement joins TRBV5-1 to TRBJ2-1, with 10 positions matching TRBD1. CDR1 and CDR2 (germline): SGHRS, YFSETQ. The CDR3 totals 15 residues. V was clipped by 2 bases and J by 4 bases; unmatched bases: 3. The CDR3 here is CASSFPGQGYNEQFF. As DNA, the CDR3 is TGCGCCAGCAGCTTCCCGGGACAGGGGTACAATGAGCAGTTCTTC.

The V call is TRBV11-3, the J call TRBJ2-7; 8 bases align to TRBD1. The junction had 3 bases not matched to a gene; V was cut back by 5 bases and J by 3 bases. This CDR3 contains 13 residues. Germline values: CDR1 SGHNT, CDR2 YENEEA. As DNA, the CDR3 is TGTGCCAGCAGCCCCGGGACAGGCTACGAGCAGTACTTC. Translation: CASSPGTGYEQYF.

The genes are TRBV4-1 and TRBJ2-3, with 8 bases fitting TRBD2. The germline V gene has CDR1 MGHRA and CDR2 YSYEKL. The length of the CDR3 is 16 residues. V trimming: 1 base; J trimming: 2 bases; junction bases outside the gene matches: 5. CDR3 in DNA: TGCGCCAGCAGCCAAGTGGCGGGAGGCGTCACAGATACGCAGTATTTT. Translated, it gives CASSQVAGGVTDTQYF.

The chain combines TRBV5-1 with TRBJ2-1; 12 nucleotides match TRBD2. V trimming: 0 bases; J trimming: 6 bases; junction bases outside the gene matches: 4. The germline V gene encodes CDR1 SGHRS and CDR2 YFSETQ. The CDR3 contains 16 residues. CDR3 coding DNA: TGCGCCAGCAGCTTGGGGGGGGGACTAGCGGGCAATGAGCAGTTCTTC. Translation: CASSLGGGLAGNEQFF.

This clone was recorded a few times. V usage is TRBV9 and J usage is TRBJ2-2, with TRBD2 matching 8 bases. This CDR3 has 18 residues. The germline gives CDR1 SGDLS, CDR2 YYNGEE. V dropped 4 bases and J dropped 3; count of bases not matched to a gene: 14. As DNA, the CDR3 is TGTGCCAGCAGCCCCTCCGGGAGGGGGGGGCTGGACACCGGGGAGCTGTTTTTT. It is translated as CASSPSGRGGLDTGELFF.

This clone was seen once. The rearrangement joins TRBV10-3 to TRBJ2-3; D ambiguous. Trimming took off 2 bases at V and 2 bases at J, with 8 bases between the two ends. The CDR3 runs to 14 residues. Germline-derived CDR1 and CDR2 are ENHRY and SYGVKD. The CDR3 reads CAISETINTDTQYF. The CDR3, as DNA: TGTGCCATCAGTGAGACTATTAACACAGATACGCAGTATTTT.

This clone was observed a few times. V gene TRBV19 combines with J gene TRBJ1-5; D gene uncertain. V lost 7 bases and J lost 6, with 16 bases in between. The CDR3 is made up of 14 amino acids. In germline, CDR1 is LNHDA, CDR2 SQIVND (reference sequence). CDR3 in DNA: TGTGCCAGTAATCTAGGTGGTTTTTTTCAGCCCCAGCATTTT. Amino acid sequence: CASNLGGFFQPQHF.

Comment on this clone: Other DNA sequences in the sample encode the same CDR3. The rearrangement joins TRBV5-1 to TRBJ2-5; 9 positions match TRBD1. This CDR3 is 15 amino acids long. Germline CDR1 SGHRS, CDR2 YFSETQ. V shed 0 bases, J shed 5 bases, and the junction held 5 bases outside the gene matches. For the CDR3, the DNA is TGCGCCAGCAGCTTGGCACAGGGGGCCGGGGAGACCCAGTACTTC. This translates into CASSLAQGAGETQYF.

V and J are TRBV29-1 and TRBJ2-7; TRBD1 agrees at 7 bases. Germline CDR1 is SQVTM and CDR2 is ANQGSEA. CDR3 length: 14 residues. V lost 4 bases, J lost 2 bases, and 8 bases stayed unmatched. The CDR3 DNA sequence: TGCAGCGTTGGCCCCGGGGACAGAACCTACGAGCAGTACTTC. It is translated as CSVGPGDRTYEQYF.

The chain couples TRBV7-2 to TRBJ2-1, with TRBD2 identical over 10 bases. V trimming: 1 base; J trimming: 0 bases; junction bases outside the gene matches: 3. Germline V lookup: CDR1 SGHTA, CDR2 FQGNSA. The CDR3 contains 17 residues. This CDR3 reads CASSLVPSGSSYNEQFF. CDR3 DNA: TGTGCCAGCAGCTTAGTGCCTAGCGGGAGCTCCTACAATGAGCAGTTCTTC.

This rearrangement joins TRBV19 to TRBJ1-2; a weak D match, TRBD1 (6 bases). V lost 6 bases, J lost 5 bases, and 16 bases lay in between. The CDR3 is 14 residues long. Germline loops: CDR1 LNHDA, CDR2 SQIVND (reference sequence). The CDR3 here is CASRDGRGVYGYTF. In DNA form, the CDR3 reads TGTGCCAGTAGGGACGGCAGGGGAGTGTATGGCTACACCTTC.

The rearrangement joins TRBV19 to TRBJ2-2, with 8 nucleotides matching TRBD2. The germline gives CDR1 LNHDA, CDR2 SQIVND (reference sequence). The ends lost 6 bases at V and 8 bases at J; junction bases unmatched: 11. The CDR3 runs 15 residues. The CDR3 DNA is TGTGCCAGTAGGCCCGCTAGCGGGCGGACGGGGGAGCTGTTTTTT. It yields the protein CASRPASGRTGELFF. Full variable domain (missing parts from reference TRBV19 and TRBJ2-2): DGGITQSPKYLFRKEGQNVTLSCEQNLNHDAMYWYRQDPGQGLRLIYYSQIVNDFQKGDIAEGYSVSREKKESFPLTVTSAQKNPTAFYLCASRPASGRTGELFFGEGSRLTVL.

The gene calls are TRBV30 and TRBJ2-1, with 9 bases fitting TRBD1. Germline V gene sequence: CDR1 GTSNPN, CDR2 SVGIG (reference sequence). This CDR3 is built from 14 residues. With 5 bases clipped from V and 6 bases from J, the junction kept 8 bases outside the gene matches. The DNA of the CDR3 is TGTGCCTGGGACCGGGACAGGGTCAGCAATGAGCAGTTCTTC. Amino acids: CAWDRDRVSNEQFF.

In the case of this clone: Other DNA sequences in the same sample also yield this CDR3. The chain recombines TRBV10-3 with TRBJ2-3; tentative D call: TRBD2 (6 bases). This CDR3 has 16 residues. The germline V gene has CDR1 ENHRY and CDR2 SYGVKD. Trimming took off 3 bases at V and 0 bases at J, with 13 bases between the two ends. DNA for the CDR3: TGTGCCATCAGTGAAAATGCGGGGACTAGCACAGATACGCAGTATTTT. Amino acid sequence: CAISENAGTSTDTQYF.

The rearrangement uses TRBV7-8 and TRBJ1-1; D is possibly TRBD1 (5 bases). V lost 3 bases and J lost 0, with 8 bases in between. The CDR3 has 14 residues. Germline CDR1 is SGHVS and CDR2 is FQNEAQ. The CDR3 nucleotides are TGTGCCAGCAGCTTGGGGCAGATGAACACTGAAGCTTTCTTT. Amino acids: CASSLGQMNTEAFF. Drawing the rest from reference TRBV7-8 and TRBJ1-1, the complete variable domain is GAGVSQSPRYKVAKRGQDVALRCDPISGHVSLFWYQQALGQGPEFLTYFQNEAQLDKSGLPSDRFFAERPEGSVSTLKIQRTQQEDSAVYLCASSLGQMNTEAFFGQGTRLTVV.

This rearrangement joins TRBV11-3 to TRBJ1-1; D remains unclear. This CDR3 contains 14 residues. Germline CDR1 is SGHNT and CDR2 is YENEEA. The ends were cut back, 2 bases at V and 5 bases at J, with 12 bases in the middle. The CDR3 loop is CASSLSGSRTEAFF. The CDR3 DNA sequence: TGTGCCAGCAGCTTAAGCGGATCCCGGACTGAAGCTTTCTTT.